This TCR beta chain originates from a study of cytomegalovirus exposure and HLA in healthy donors. Findings and limits, study-wide: Most of the CMV-associated TCR beta chains (in a later analysis) appeared to be HLA-restricted.

A multiplex PCR was run with 60 Vbeta primers and 13 Jbeta primers. Clones were read by immunoSEQ multiplex PCR, and TCRdb kept only the in-frame ones, dropping some. In the table there are 98,000 or so clones, roughly 76% of which are singletons. Turning to this clone: Its antigen remains unknown.

Though nominally healthy at sampling, donors likely had unrecorded immune exposures. This donor lacks a recorded CMV serostatus. The specimen was PBMCs. The sequence was collected from a human donor in good health.

The CDR3 nucleotides are TGTGCCAGTACAGCTAGCGGGAGGGCCCAAGAGCAGTACTTC. Its translation is CASTASGRAQEQYF. The chain carries TRBV7-8 and TRBJ2-7; TRBD2 matches 12 bases. The CDR3 consists of 14 residues. From germline, CDR1 is SGHVS and CDR2 FQNEAQ. The V and J ends lost 9 bases and 7 bases, in that order; junction bases with no gene match: 10.